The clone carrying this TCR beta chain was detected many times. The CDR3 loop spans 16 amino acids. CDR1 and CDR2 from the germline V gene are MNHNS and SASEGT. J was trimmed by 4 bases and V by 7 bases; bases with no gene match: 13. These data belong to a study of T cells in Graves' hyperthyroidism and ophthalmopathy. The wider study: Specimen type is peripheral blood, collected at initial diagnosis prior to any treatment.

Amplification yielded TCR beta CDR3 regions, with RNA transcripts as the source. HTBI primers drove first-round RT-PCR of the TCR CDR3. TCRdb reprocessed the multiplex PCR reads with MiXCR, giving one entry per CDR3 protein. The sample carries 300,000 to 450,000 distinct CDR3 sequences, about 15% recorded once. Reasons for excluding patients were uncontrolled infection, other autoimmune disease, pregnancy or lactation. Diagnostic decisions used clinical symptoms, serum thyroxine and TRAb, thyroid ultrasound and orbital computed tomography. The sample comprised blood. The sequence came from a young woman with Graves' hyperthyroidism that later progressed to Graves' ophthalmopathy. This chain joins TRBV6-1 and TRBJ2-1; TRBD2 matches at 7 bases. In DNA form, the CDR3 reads TGTGCCAGCACCACGGGGCGGGAGATAGGGTACAATGAGCAGTTCTTC. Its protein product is CASTTGREIGYNEQFF.